This T cell receptor (beta chain) was identified during a study of T cells after yellow fever vaccination. Each CDR3 protein is one row after TCRdb ran MiXCR on the 5' RACE reads. The sample shows about 99,000 distinct CDR3 sequences, roughly 5.8% of them seen only once. In germline, CDR1 is LNHNV, CDR2 YYDKDF (reference sequence). V lost 4 bases and J lost 0, with 14 bases in between. CDR3 size: 16 residues. This rearrangement joins TRBV15 to TRBJ2-3, with D possibly being TRBD1 or TRBD2 (5 bases each). The material was CD8+ T cells sorted from PBMCs, obtained 10 days after the yellow fever booster vaccination. The receptor comes from a man between 18 and 29 years old who received the YFV17D yellow fever vaccine. The CDR3, as DNA: TGTGCCACCAGCAACACCGGGACCCTAAGCACAGATACGCAGTATTTT. Protein sequence: CATSNTGTLSTDTQYF.